This T cell receptor beta chain was sequenced for a study of CD8 T cells in ankylosing spondylitis (TCRdb year 2017). Some background on the complete study: To find TCR variants linked to disease, the study profiled T cell receptor beta repertoires in ankylosing spondylitis patients and healthy donors. The full study cohort was made up of 25 ankylosing spondylitis patients and around 100 healthy donors. Peripheral blood was sampled, and synovial fluid was also collected from ankylosing spondylitis patients. General study outcomes and caveats: A TCR beta motif made up of fewer than 10 highly homologous amino acid variants appeared to be characteristic of blood from ankylosing spondylitis patients. Some motif variants had previously been reported in the synovial fluid and blood of reactive arthritis patients, which suggests shared mechanisms of disease initiation. According to the report, matched synovial fluid samples from ankylosing spondylitis patients were significantly enriched for the disease-linked clones. A CD8+ phenotype was shown by the disease-linked clones, which were found at relatively low frequencies in peripheral blood.

In the germline V gene, CDR1 corresponds to MGHDK and CDR2 to SYGVNS. V lost 5 bases and J lost 9 bases; the stretch between them is 11 bases long. The CDR3 contains 12 residues, cysteine and phenylalanine counted. Only the CDR3 DNA is retained, 36 bases long and in frame from the first base. In the case of this clonotype: The antigen this receptor binds is unknown. Qualities for individual bases were not recorded, and no much larger clone is one base off.

For each ankylosing spondylitis patient, the synovial fluid sample was matched to a blood sample from that same patient. Sequencing instrument: Illumina HiSeq 2500. Quantitative 5'-RACE with molecular barcodes was used to prepare TCR beta libraries. Per the original workflow: Disease-linked TCR variants were identified with a new computational method built on a probabilistic model of VDJ rearrangement. TCRdb itself trimmed the public reads at Q25 with fastp, ran MiXCR and retained productive beta chains. Here each entry gathers all rows of one CDR3 protein and keeps the most common genes and DNA. TCRdb's processing, not the authors', yielded these V and J calls. This sample comprises around 150,000 distinct CDR3 sequences, 40% to 50% of them detected only once. The ten largest clones capture over 12% of the sample.

The chain couples TRBV25-1 to TRBJ2-1, with the D segment identity uncertain. This receptor was obtained from a male donor with ankylosing spondylitis. Sequencing was carried out using synovial fluid, either unsorted or a sorted T cell fraction (not recorded which). The nucleotide sequence is TGTGCCAGCAGTCCACCCGGGCCTGAGCAGTTCTTC. Its translation reads: CASSPPGPEQFF.